This T cell receptor (beta chain) was found in a study of early stage breast cancer tumors. TCRdb's table, derived via immunoSEQ multiplex PCR, lists solely in-frame clones and lacks some. The sample has 5,000 to 7,500 clones, over 65% seen once. About this clone itself: No antigen is known for it.

Broader study findings: Compared with adjacent normal breast, tumors showed about 2.4-fold denser, more clonal T cells. Most shared enriched TCRB sequences were commonly generated ones.

The receptor was derived from a person aged 45 to 59 with breast cancer. Sequencing used normal breast tissue next to the tumor.

The CDR3 here is CACETGRPSGANVLTF. CDR3 bases: TGTGCCTGCGAAACGGGCCGGCCCTCTGGGGCCAACGTCCTGACTTTC. The chain uses TRBV30 and TRBJ2-6; D is unclear. The germline CDR1 and CDR2 sequences are GTSNPN and SVGIG (reference sequence). V shed 6 bases and J shed 0 bases, with 15 bases lying between them. The CDR3 contains 16 residues.